This is a list of T cell receptor beta chains from one sample in a study of T cell responses to AZD1222 COVID-19 vaccine. Method: immunoSEQ multiplex PCR; TCRdb's copy keeps in-frame clones and lacks some. The repertoire has 70,000 to 95,000 clones, roughly 90% of them found once; the top ten carry under 1.5%. Sample: peripheral blood, taken 28 days after the second AZD1222 dose. Receptor source: an adult who received the AZD1222 COVID-19 vaccine. Both conserved end residues are part of each CDR3. D genes are given only for firm matches.

D gene	J gene	V gene	CDR3 protein
NA	TRBJ2-1	TRBV6-5	CASSYGTGRTNEQFF
NA	TRBJ1-4	TRBV9	CASSPGRWVYEKLFF
TRBD2	TRBJ2-5	TRBV7-3	CASSMVGGTSPQTQYF
NA	TRBJ2-7	TRBV7-9	CASSLAGGISAYEQYF
NA	TRBJ2-5	TRBV6-2/TRBV6-3	CASSPDTETQYF
TRBD2	TRBJ2-7	TRBV6-2/TRBV6-3	CASSYLLAGDYSYEQYF
NA	TRBJ1-4	TRBV9	CASSPRRGGNEKLFF
NA	TRBJ2-5	TRBV28	CASIGGGAETQYF
TRBD1	TRBJ1-6	TRBV7-2	CASSADRGHSYNSPLHF
TRBD1	TRBJ2-7	TRBV7-3	CASSRGQGDEQYF
TRBD2	TRBJ2-1	TRBV7-6	CASSLEVFGGGAAYNEQFF
NA	TRBJ2-3	TRBV12-3/TRBV12-4	CASSLVGPDTQYF
NA	TRBJ1-2	TRBV19	CASRDWGNYGYTF
NA	TRBJ2-7	TRBV6-5	CASSWGYLSSYEQYF
NA	TRBJ1-5	TRBV16	CASSQEAGSNQPQHF
TRBD1	TRBJ1-6	TRBV28	CASSLSEDRVPNSPLHF
NA	TRBJ1-2	TRBV18	CASSPQSYGYTF
NA	TRBJ1-1	TRBV4-1	CASSPAWGDTEAFF
TRBD1	TRBJ2-1	TRBV6-2/TRBV6-3	CASSYTIRTGPIRKGQFF
NA	TRBJ2-7	TRBV4-2	CASSQVRDYEQYF
NA	TRBJ2-3	TRBV4-1	CASRSTDTQYF
NA	TRBJ2-7	TRBV5-4	CASSRHERTGAYEQYF
NA	TRBJ2-4	TRBV7-6	CASSSGSTSAKNIQYF
TRBD2	TRBJ2-3	TRBV14	CASSQDKRGPPGTQYF
TRBD1	TRBJ1-4	TRBV18	CASSPRQGDEKLFF
NA	TRBJ2-7	TRBV18	CASSPGRTSFYEQYF
NA	TRBJ2-1	TRBV7-9	CASSFMPTGLYNEQFF
NA	TRBJ1-1	TRBV10-3	CAISAQRDTEAFF
NA	TRBJ1-6	TRBV7-9	CASSLEVRNSPLHF
NA	TRBJ2-7	TRBV19	CASSVMEGEGQYF
NA	TRBJ1-6	TRBV12-3/TRBV12-4	CASRTMGSPLHF
NA	TRBJ1-2	TRBV7-9	CASTVIGTKDGYTF
TRBD2	TRBJ2-7	TRBV30	CAWRSGGFSYEQYF
NA	TRBJ1-5	TRBV5-1	CASSLTGSGNQPQHF
NA	TRBJ1-3	TRBV12-3/TRBV12-4	CASTELVRNTIYF
TRBD1	TRBJ1-4	TRBV6-1	CASSEGTGLFFNEKLFF
NA	TRBJ1-6	TRBV9	CASSPQDRFSPLHF
NA	TRBJ2-7	TRBV4-1	CASSQDDYGAYEQYF
TRBD1	TRBJ2-2	TRBV29-1	CSGMTGAYTGELFF
TRBD1	TRBJ1-6	TRBV5-1	CASSQTGGGYSPLHF
NA	TRBJ2-7	TRBV12-3/TRBV12-4	CASSLAGWEQYF
NA	TRBJ2-3	TRBV7-9	CASETWGGQTTITDTQYF
TRBD1	TRBJ1-1	TRBV30	CAWSRPGQGVIEAFF
NA	TRBJ2-5	TRBV18	CASSLIQETQYF
NA	TRBJ2-7	TRBV29-1	CSVSTSYEQYF